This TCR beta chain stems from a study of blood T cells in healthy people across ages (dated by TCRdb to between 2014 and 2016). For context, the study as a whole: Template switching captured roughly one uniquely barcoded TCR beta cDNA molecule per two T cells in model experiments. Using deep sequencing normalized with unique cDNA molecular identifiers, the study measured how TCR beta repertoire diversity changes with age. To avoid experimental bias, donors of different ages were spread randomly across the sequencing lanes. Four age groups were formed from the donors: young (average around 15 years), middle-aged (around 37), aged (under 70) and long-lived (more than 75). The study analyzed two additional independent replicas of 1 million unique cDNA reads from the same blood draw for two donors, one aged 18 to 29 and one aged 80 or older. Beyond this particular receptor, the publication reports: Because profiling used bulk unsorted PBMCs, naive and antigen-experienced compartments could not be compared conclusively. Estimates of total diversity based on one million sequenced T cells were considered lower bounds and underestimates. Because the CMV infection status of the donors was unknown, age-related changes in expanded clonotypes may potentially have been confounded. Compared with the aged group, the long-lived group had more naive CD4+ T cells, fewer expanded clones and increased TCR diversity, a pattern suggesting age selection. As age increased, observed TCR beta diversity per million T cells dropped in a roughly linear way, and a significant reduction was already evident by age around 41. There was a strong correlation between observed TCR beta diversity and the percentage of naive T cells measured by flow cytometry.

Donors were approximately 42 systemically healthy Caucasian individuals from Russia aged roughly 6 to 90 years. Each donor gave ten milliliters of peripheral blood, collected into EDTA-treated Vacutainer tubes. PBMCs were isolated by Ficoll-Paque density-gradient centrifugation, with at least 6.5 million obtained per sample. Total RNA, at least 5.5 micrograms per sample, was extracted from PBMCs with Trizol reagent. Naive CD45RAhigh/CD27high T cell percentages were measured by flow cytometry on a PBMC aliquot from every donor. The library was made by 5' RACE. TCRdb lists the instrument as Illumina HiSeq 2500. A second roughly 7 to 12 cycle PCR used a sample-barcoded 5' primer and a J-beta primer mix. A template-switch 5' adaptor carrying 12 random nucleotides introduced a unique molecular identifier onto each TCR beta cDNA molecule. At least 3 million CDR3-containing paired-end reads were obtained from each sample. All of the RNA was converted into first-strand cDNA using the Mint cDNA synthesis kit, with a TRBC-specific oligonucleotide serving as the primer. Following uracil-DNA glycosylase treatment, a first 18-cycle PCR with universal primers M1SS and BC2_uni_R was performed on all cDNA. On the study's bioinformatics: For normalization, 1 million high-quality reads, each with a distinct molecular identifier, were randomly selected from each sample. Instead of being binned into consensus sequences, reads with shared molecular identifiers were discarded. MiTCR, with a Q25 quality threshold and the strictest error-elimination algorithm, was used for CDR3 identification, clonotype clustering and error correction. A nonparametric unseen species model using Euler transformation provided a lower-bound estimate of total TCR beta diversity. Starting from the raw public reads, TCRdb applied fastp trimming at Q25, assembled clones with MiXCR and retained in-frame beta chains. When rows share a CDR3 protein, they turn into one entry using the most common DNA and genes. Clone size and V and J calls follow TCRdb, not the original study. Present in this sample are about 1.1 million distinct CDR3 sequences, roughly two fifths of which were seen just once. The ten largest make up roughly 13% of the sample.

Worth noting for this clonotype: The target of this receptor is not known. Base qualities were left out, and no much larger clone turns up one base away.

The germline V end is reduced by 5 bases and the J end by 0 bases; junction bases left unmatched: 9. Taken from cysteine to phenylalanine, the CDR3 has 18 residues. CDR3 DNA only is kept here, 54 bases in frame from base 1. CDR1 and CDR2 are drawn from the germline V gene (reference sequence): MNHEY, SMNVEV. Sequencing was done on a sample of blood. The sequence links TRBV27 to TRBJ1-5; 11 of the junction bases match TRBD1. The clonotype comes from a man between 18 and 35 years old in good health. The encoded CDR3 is CASSTGTGGTHSNQPQHF. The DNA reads TGTGCCAGCAGTACTGGGACAGGGGGGACCCATAGCAATCAGCCCCAGCATTTT.